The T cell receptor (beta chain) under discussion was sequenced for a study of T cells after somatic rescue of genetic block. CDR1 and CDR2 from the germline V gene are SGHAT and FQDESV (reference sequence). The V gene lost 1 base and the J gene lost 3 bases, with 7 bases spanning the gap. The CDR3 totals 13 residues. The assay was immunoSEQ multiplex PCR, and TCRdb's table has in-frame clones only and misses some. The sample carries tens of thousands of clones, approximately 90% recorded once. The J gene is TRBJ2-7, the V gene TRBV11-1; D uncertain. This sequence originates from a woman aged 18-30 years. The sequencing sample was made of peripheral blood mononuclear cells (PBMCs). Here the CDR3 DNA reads TGTGCCAGCAGCTTAGAATACCGCTACGAGCAGTACTTC. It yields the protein CASSLEYRYEQYF.